This passage covers 20 T cell receptor beta chains from one sample sequenced in a study of blood T cell repertoires in COVID-19. Sequencing was performed with immunoSEQ multiplex PCR; in TCRdb, only in-frame clones are kept and a portion is missing. This sample has about 140,000 clones, with almost 85% found just once. The sequenced sample was PBMCs or T cells enriched from blood (not recorded which). The receptors come from a woman aged 50 to 65 with acute COVID-19.

This chain joins TRBV9 and TRBJ2-3; a possible D gene is TRBD1 (5 bases). Germline V gene data show CDR1 as SGDLS and CDR2 as YYNGEE. CDR3 size: 14 residues. V lost 4 bases to trimming and J lost 6 bases, with 15 bases between them. The CDR3 spells CASSPPLGADTQYF. CDR3 bases: TGTGCCAGCAGCCCTCCGCTAGGGGCGGATACGCAGTATTTT.

The rearrangement links TRBV4-1 to TRBJ1-5, with D possibly TRBD1 on 5 matching bases. Trimming took 7 bases from V and 0 from J, leaving 13 bases between them. Germline CDR1 and CDR2: MGHRA and YSYEKL. This CDR3 contains 15 residues. The CDR3 spells CASNGGGNSNQPQHF. CDR3 sequence (DNA): TGCGCCAGCAACGGGGGGGGGAATAGCAATCAGCCCCAGCATTTT.

CDR3 bases: TGTGCCAGCAGCCCCTGGACAGACGTAGCCAAAAACATTCAGTACTTC. Its protein product is CASSPWTDVAKNIQYF. V usage is TRBV4-2 and J usage is TRBJ2-4; tentative D call: TRBD1 (6 bases). The V end was cut by 4 bases, the J end by 0 bases, with 13 bases between. Germline assignment: CDR1 LGHNA and CDR2 YNFKEQ. This CDR3 is 16 amino acids long.

The chain is built from TRBV2 and TRBJ1-5, with D possibly matching TRBD1 (5 bases). Germline V gene data show CDR1 as SNHLY and CDR2 as FYNNEI. CDR3 length: 15 residues. Trimming stripped 7 bases from V and 7 bases from J, with 20 bases between. The CDR3 DNA is TGTGCCAGCACCGATATGCCAGGGTCCGGGCAGCCCCAGCATTTT. Encoded protein: CASTDMPGSGQPQHF.

The J gene is TRBJ1-1, the V gene TRBV4-1; 11 nucleotides align to TRBD1. The CDR3 is made up of 16 amino acids. Germline loops: CDR1 MGHRA, CDR2 YSYEKL. After removal of 9 bases from V and 2 bases from J, the junction contained 11 bases not matched to a gene. CDR3 coding DNA: TGCGCCAGTCAAAGGACAGGGGGCGGCCGAAACACTGAAGCTTTCTTT. This sequence encodes CASQRTGGGRNTEAFF.

The genes are TRBV9 and TRBJ2-7; the D gene is possibly TRBD2 (6 bases). Trimming shortened V by 3 bases and J by 7 bases, and 20 bases separated the two germline ends. This CDR3 contains 15 residues. From germline, CDR1 is SGDLS and CDR2 YYNGEE. The CDR3 nucleotides are TGTGCCAGCAGCGCCTCAGGGTTAGCGGTGGGTGAGCAGTACTTC. It translates to CASSASGLAVGEQYF.

This chain links TRBV5-1 with TRBJ1-1, with D unclear. The CDR3 is 14 amino acids. V gave up 2 bases and J gave up 0 bases, with 8 bases separating them. CDR1 and CDR2 (germline): SGHRS, YFSETQ. The CDR3 loop is CASSLESVNTEAFF. Here the CDR3 DNA reads TGCGCCAGCAGCTTAGAATCAGTGAACACTGAAGCTTTCTTT.

The rearrangement links TRBV7-2 to TRBJ1-5; the match to TRBD1 covers 7 bases. This CDR3 has 14 residues. V lost 5 bases to trimming and J lost 8 bases; unmatched junction nucleotides: 9. Per germline, CDR1 SGHTA and CDR2 FQGNSA. CDR3 coding DNA: TGTGCCAGCAGCCCAGGGGGTGGATGGGAGCCCCAGCATTTT. It codes for CASSPGGGWEPQHF.

The gene calls are TRBV29-1 and TRBJ2-2, with D tentatively TRBD2 (7 bases). Germline-derived CDR1 and CDR2 are SQVTM and ANQGSEA. This CDR3 is built from 17 residues. Trimming shortened V by 6 bases and J by 4 bases, and 24 bases separated the two germline ends. In DNA form, the CDR3 reads TGCAGCGTCGGGGGGCGAAGAGGGGGTGACACCACCGGGGAGCTGTTTTTT. It specifies CSVGGRRGGDTTGELFF.

CDR3 coding DNA: TGTGCCAGCAGCTGGGACAGCAAAATGAGCTACACCTTC. Protein: CASSWDSKMSYTF. The chain recombines TRBV7-9 with TRBJ1-2; 7 bases are a match to TRBD1. V gave up 4 bases and J gave up 9 bases; unmatched junction bases: 8. CDR3 length equals 13 residues. Germline CDR1 and CDR2: SEHNR and FQNEAQ (reference sequence).

V and J are TRBV20-1 and TRBJ2-3; TRBD2 matches 8 bases. Germline V lookup: CDR1 DFQATT, CDR2 SNEGSKA (reference sequence). The CDR3 totals 16 residues. After removal of 3 bases from V and 6 bases from J, the junction contained 14 bases not matched to a gene. The CDR3 DNA reads as TGCAGTGCTAGTCCCCCTCTAGCGGAGCGGGGGGATACGCAGTATTTT. Its protein product is CSASPPLAERGDTQYF.

This clone came up once. This chain uses TRBV7-8 with TRBJ2-7, with 9 bases identical to TRBD1. This CDR3 has 14 amino acids. V gave up 5 bases and J gave up 2 bases; unmatched junction bases: 4. The germline CDR1 and CDR2 sequences are SGHVS and FQNEAQ. The CDR3 bases are TGTGCCAGCAGCCCGGACAGGGGACCCTACGAGCAGTACTTC. Protein product: CASSPDRGPYEQYF.

This clone was seen just once. The rearrangement links TRBV28 to TRBJ2-1, with 7 bases identical to TRBD2. This CDR3 region has 14 residues. Germline V gene sequence: CDR1 MDHEN, CDR2 SYDVKM. The V segment lost 3 bases and the J segment 3 bases; nucleotides outside the gene matches: 2. CDR3 coding DNA: TGTGCCAGCAGTTTTCTAGCGGTCTACAATGAGCAGTTCTTC. Residues: CASSFLAVYNEQFF.

The rearrangement joins TRBV4-1 to TRBJ2-3; weak D call: TRBD2 (6 bases). With 3 bases removed from V and 2 bases from J, the gap between germline ends came to 18 bases. The CDR3 is 17 amino acids. The germline CDR1 and CDR2 sequences are MGHRA and YSYEKL. CDR3 DNA: TGCGCCAGCAGCCAGAGCCACGGGACTGGCAACACAGATACGCAGTATTTT. This translates into CASSQSHGTGNTDTQYF.

The CDR3 reads CATSDDREGIDTQYF. The CDR3 DNA reads as TGTGCCACCAGTGACGATCGGGAGGGAATAGATACGCAGTATTTT. V and J are TRBV24-1 and TRBJ2-3; 8 positions match TRBD2. Germline lookup yields CDR1 KGHDR and CDR2 SFDVKD. V lost 4 bases to trimming and J lost 5 bases; unmatched junction nucleotides: 7. The CDR3 contains 15 residues.

The rearrangement joins TRBV5-6 to TRBJ1-6; D unclear. This CDR3 spans 14 amino acids. The ends were cut back, 2 bases at V and 5 bases at J, with 8 bases in the middle. The germline V gene encodes CDR1 SGHDT and CDR2 YYEEEE. This CDR3 is CASSFGRNNSPLHF. DNA of the CDR3: TGTGCCAGCAGCTTTGGCAGGAATAATTCACCCCTCCACTTT.

Only a few counts were recorded for this clone. The V gene is TRBV7-2, the J gene TRBJ2-1, with 12 bases lining up with TRBD2. The CDR3 is made up of 17 amino acids. V lost 1 base to trimming and J lost 6 bases; unmatched junction nucleotides: 7. Germline V gene sequence: CDR1 SGHTA, CDR2 FQGNSA. CDR3 in DNA: TGTGCCAGCAGCTTAGGTTCTGGACTAGCGGGATCCAATGAGCAGTTCTTC. Residues: CASSLGSGLAGSNEQFF.

The genes are TRBV11-2 and TRBJ1-1, with a possible D match to TRBD1 (6 bases). Per the germline V gene, CDR1 is SGHAT and CDR2 is FQNNGV. Between the trimmed V and J ends, which lost 1 base and 7 bases, there was a span of 19 bases. This CDR3 is built from 16 residues. The CDR3 DNA sequence: TGTGCCAGCAGCTTAGTTCTGGGGGCTCCTCTCGGTGAAGCTTTCTTT. Its translation: CASSLVLGAPLGEAFF. Filled out from reference TRBV11-2 and TRBJ1-1, the complete variable domain reads EAGVAQSPRYKIIEKRQSVAFWCNPISGHATLYWYQQILGQGPKLLIQFQNNGVVDDSQLPKDRFSAERLKGVDSTLKIQPAKLEDSAVYLCASSLVLGAPLGEAFFGQGTRLTVV.

The rearrangement joins TRBV9 to TRBJ2-1, with no clear D. Germline V gene sequence: CDR1 SGDLS, CDR2 YYNGEE. The ends were cut back, 3 bases at V and 8 bases at J, with 12 bases in the middle. The CDR3 loop spans 13 amino acids. CDR3 nucleotide sequence: TGTGCCAGCAGCGGCGTTGGGCAGCATGAGCAGTTCTTC. Protein product: CASSGVGQHEQFF.

DNA for the CDR3: TGTGCCAGTAGTATCAGCCGGGTCACAGATACGCAGTATTTT. It encodes CASSISRVTDTQYF. The chain is built from TRBV19 and TRBJ2-3; D remains unclear. Trimming shortened V by 3 bases and J by 2 bases, and 9 bases separated the two germline ends. CDR3 size: 14 residues. Germline V gene sequence: CDR1 LNHDA, CDR2 SQIVND (reference sequence).